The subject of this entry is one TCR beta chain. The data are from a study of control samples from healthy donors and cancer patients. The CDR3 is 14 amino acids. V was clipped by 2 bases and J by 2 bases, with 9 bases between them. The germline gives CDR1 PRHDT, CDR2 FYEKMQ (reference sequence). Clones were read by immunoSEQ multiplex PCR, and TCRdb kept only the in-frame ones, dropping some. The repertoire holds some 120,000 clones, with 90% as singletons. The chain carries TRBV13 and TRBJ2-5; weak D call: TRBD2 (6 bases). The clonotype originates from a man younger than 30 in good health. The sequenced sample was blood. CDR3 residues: CASSLPSVQETQYF. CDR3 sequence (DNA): TGTGCCAGCAGCTTACCTAGCGTACAAGAGACCCAGTACTTC.